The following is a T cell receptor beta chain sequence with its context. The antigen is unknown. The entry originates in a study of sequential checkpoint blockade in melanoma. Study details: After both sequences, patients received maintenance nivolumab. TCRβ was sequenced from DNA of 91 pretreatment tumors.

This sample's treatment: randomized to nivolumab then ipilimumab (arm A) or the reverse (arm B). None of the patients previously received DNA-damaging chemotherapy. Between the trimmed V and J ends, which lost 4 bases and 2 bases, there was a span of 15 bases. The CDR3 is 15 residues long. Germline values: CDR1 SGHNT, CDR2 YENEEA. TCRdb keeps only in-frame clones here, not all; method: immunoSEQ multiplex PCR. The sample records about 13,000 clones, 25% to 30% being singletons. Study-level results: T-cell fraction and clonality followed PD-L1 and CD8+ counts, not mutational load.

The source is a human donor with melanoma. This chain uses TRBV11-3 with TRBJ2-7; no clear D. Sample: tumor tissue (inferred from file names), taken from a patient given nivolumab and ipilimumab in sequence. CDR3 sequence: CASSSPRWGTYEQYF. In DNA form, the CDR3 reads TGTGCCAGCAGCTCGCCCCGTTGGGGAACCTACGAGCAGTACTTC.